In its sample, the clone carrying this T cell receptor (beta chain) was seen many times. What it binds is unknown. This record belongs to a study of early T cells in non-severe SARS-CoV-2 infection. Study overall: Bulk RNA taken from unsorted whole blood was sequenced, leaving chains unpaired.

The TCR library protocol was used to attach unique molecular identifiers. These identifiers were attached to individual cDNA molecules. TCRdb analysed the 5' RACE reads with MiXCR anew, one entry per CDR3 protein. The sample records tens of thousands of distinct CDR3 sequences, roughly 10% being singletons. The CDR3 totals 13 residues. V gave up 3 bases and J gave up 7 bases, with 7 bases separating them. The V gene's germline CDR1 is KGHSH and CDR2 LQKENI. Findings of the study overall: Comparison of clonotypes with VDJdb favored anti-spike CD8 responses while missing private and CD4 specificities.

The chain employs TRBV18 and TRBJ1-6; D is uncertain. This TCR came from an adult who was a healthcare worker with PCR-confirmed SARS-CoV-2 infection or an uninfected control (not recorded which). The sequencing sample was made of whole blood. The CDR3: CASSPGSNSPLHF. CDR3 bases: TGTGCCAGCTCACCCGGTTCGAATTCACCCCTCCACTTT. Full variable domain (remainder filled in from reference TRBV18 and TRBJ1-6): NAGVMQNPRHLVRRRGQEARLRCSPMKGHSHVYWYRQLPEEGLKFMVYLQKENIIDESGMPKERFSAEFPKEGPSILRIQQVVRGDSAAYFCASSPGSNSPLHFGNGTRLTVT.